This T cell receptor beta chain was sequenced in a study of tumour-infiltrating T cells in Burkitt lymphoma. Study-wide context: The Burkitt lymphoma cohort spanned all epidemiological subtypes. Productive clonality predicted overall and progression-free survival. General study points: Several public clonotypes recurred in numerous Burkitt lymphoma patients.

Details on this clone: The antigen remains undetermined.

The assay was immunoSEQ multiplex PCR, and TCRdb's table has in-frame clones only and misses some. The top ten hold more than 4% of the sample, which has over a thousand clones, about 11% seen once. This CDR3 has 13 residues. CDR1 and CDR2 (germline): LNHDA, SQIVND (reference sequence). Trimming stripped 10 bases from V and 8 bases from J, with 20 bases between. The sample was tumor tissue. The sequence came from a human donor with Burkitt lymphoma. The chain links TRBV19 to TRBJ1-2; possible D gene TRBD1, 5 bases. CDR3 protein: CATQPGPTNGYTF. In DNA form, the CDR3 reads TGTGCCACACAACCGGGGCCAACTAACGGCTACACCTTC.